This TCR beta chain stems from a study of radiotherapy plus CTLA-4 blockade in lung cancer. Data came from immunoSEQ multiplex PCR; TCRdb stores just in-frame clones and leaves some out. Of around 37,000 clones detected, roughly 72% appear once; the ten largest clones hold roughly 10%. CDR1 is KGHSH, CDR2 LQKENI, per germline. The CDR3 length is 15 residues. V gave up 4 bases and J gave up 3 bases, with 15 bases separating them. The TCR was taken from a human donor with non-small cell lung cancer who had stable disease on radiotherapy plus ipilimumab. This material consisted of peripheral blood, taken from a patient treated with radiotherapy plus ipilimumab. The chain links TRBV18 to TRBJ1-1; possibly TRBD1 for D (6 bases). CDR3 nucleotide sequence: TGTGCCAGCTCACACATAGAAAGGGGGTACACTGAAGCTTTCTTT. It translates to CASSHIERGYTEAFF. Combining the CDR3 with reference TRBV18 and TRBJ1-1 gives the whole variable domain NAGVMQNPRHLVRRRGQEARLRCSPMKGHSHVYWYRQLPEEGLKFMVYLQKENIIDESGMPKERFSAEFPKEGPSILRIQQVVRGDSAAYFCASSHIERGYTEAFFGQGTRLTVV.